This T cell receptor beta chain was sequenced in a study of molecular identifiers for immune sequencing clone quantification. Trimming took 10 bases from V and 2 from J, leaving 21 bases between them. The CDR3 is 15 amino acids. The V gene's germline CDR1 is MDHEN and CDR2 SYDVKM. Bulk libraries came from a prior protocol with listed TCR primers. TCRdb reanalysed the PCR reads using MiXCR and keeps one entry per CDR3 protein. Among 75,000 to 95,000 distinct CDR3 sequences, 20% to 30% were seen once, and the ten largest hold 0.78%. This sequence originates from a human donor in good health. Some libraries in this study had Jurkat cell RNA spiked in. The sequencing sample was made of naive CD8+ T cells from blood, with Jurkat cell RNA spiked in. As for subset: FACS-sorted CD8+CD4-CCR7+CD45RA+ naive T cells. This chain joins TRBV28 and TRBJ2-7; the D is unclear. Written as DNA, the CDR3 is TGTGCCACCACTACGGTTACAGAACCCACCTACGAGCAGTACTTC. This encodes CATTTVTEPTYEQYF.